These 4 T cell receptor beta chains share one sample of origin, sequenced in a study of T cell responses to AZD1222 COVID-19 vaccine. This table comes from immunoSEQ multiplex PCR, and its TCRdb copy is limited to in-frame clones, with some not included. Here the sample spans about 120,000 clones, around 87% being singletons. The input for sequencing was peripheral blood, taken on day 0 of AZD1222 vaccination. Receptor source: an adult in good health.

CDR3 nucleotide sequence: TGTGCCAGCAGCTTCCGGGACTCCTCCTACAATGAGCAGTTCTTC. This sequence encodes CASSFRDSSYNEQFF. The rearrangement links TRBV11-2 to TRBJ2-1; weak D call: TRBD2 (6 bases). Germline V gene sequence: CDR1 SGHAT, CDR2 FQNNGV. The CDR3 covers 15 residues. With 3 bases removed from V and 0 bases from J, the gap between germline ends came to 9 bases.

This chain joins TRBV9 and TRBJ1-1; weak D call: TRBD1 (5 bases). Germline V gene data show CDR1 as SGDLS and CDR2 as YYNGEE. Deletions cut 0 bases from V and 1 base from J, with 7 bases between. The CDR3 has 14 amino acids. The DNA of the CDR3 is TGTGCCAGCAGCGTAGGGGGGTGGAACACTGAAGCTTTCTTT. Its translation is CASSVGGWNTEAFF.

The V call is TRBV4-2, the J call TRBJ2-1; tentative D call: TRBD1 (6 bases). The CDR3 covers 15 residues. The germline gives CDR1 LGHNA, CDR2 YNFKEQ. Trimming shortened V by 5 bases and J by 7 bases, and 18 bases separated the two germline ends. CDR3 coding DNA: TGTGCCAGCAGCTTACGGACTCCAGGGGATAATGAGCAGTTCTTC. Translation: CASSLRTPGDNEQFF.

The CDR3 nucleotides read TGTGCCAGCAGTCCGTTAAAGACAGGGGGCGCTTACGGCTACACCTTC. As protein: CASSPLKTGGAYGYTF. The chain carries TRBV27 and TRBJ1-2; 10 bases map to TRBD1. The junction had 14 bases not matched to a gene; V was cut back by 5 bases and J by 8 bases. This CDR3 is built from 16 residues. Per germline, CDR1 MNHEY and CDR2 SMNVEV (reference sequence).